Listed below are T cell receptor beta chains from one sample, sequenced in a study of blood T cell repertoires in COVID-19. The repertoire was sequenced with immunoSEQ multiplex PCR; TCRdb's copy has only in-frame clones and lacks some. The sample carries 45,000 to 65,000 clones, about 88% recorded once. Sample: peripheral blood. Every receptor here comes from a man in his 60s with active COVID-19. CDR3s include the opening cysteine and the closing phenylalanine or tryptophan. Where a row states a size, it is once, few, many or the class of an expanded clone; other rows omit it.

j_gene | abundance | v_gene | CDR3aa
TRBJ2-7 | . | TRBV24-1 | CATSDSSDEVYEQYF
TRBJ2-5 | . | TRBV28 | CASSLFTSGRETQYF
TRBJ1-1 | . | TRBV19 | CASRDRQGRSTEAFF
TRBJ2-2 | . | TRBV5-1 | CASSLGGFLTNTGELFF
TRBJ2-7 | . | TRBV7-9 | CASRDRYYEQYF
TRBJ2-7 | once | TRBV9 | CASSVGYRESEQYF
TRBJ2-1 | . | TRBV6-2/TRBV6-3 | CASSAAGTSSSDEQFF
TRBJ2-7 | . | TRBV2 | CASRPRREVLSYEQYF
TRBJ1-2 | . | TRBV18 | CASSPPGTPYYGYTF
TRBJ2-6 | . | TRBV29-1 | CSVEGQVRGVLTF
TRBJ2-5 | once | TRBV21-1 | CASSTPDRGEETQYF
TRBJ2-4 | . | TRBV4-1 | CASSQGILRRDLSAKNIQYF
TRBJ1-1 | once | TRBV19 | CASSRSPRQAVSVPGPNTEAFF
TRBJ2-7 | few | TRBV4-1 | CASSQDWTGGYEQYF
TRBJ1-1 | . | TRBV11-3 | CASSWDRGSEAFF
TRBJ2-4 | . | TRBV5-6 | CASSPPAGRINIQYF
TRBJ2-7 | few | TRBV4-3 | CASSQDPRGEQYF
TRBJ1-5 | . | TRBV12-2 | CASRPSMAGEPQHF
TRBJ1-4 | once | TRBV9 | CASSTGGLTTNEKLFF
TRBJ2-3 | few | TRBV5-8 | CASSFRTDTQYF
TRBJ1-1 | . | TRBV7-2 | CASSLGQGSITFF
TRBJ1-6 | . | TRBV19 | CASTKTGRTYNSPLHF
TRBJ1-1 | . | TRBV29-1 | CSVVFRAGSVAEAFF
TRBJ2-7 | . | TRBV6-5 | CASSYASGRGSEQYF
TRBJ2-3 | few | TRBV7-8 | CASSLTLRATDTQYF
TRBJ2-7 | . | TRBV29-1 | CSVEGEASSSYEQYF
TRBJ1-3 | . | TRBV7-9 | CASSPEGQGFNTIYF
TRBJ1-3 | . | TRBV28 | CASRPPTGASGNTIYF
TRBJ2-7 | few | TRBV5-8 | CASSPVDGRAYEQYF
TRBJ2-7 | . | TRBV7-8 | CASSFSSSNYEQYF
TRBJ2-3 | . | TRBV6-2/TRBV6-3 | CASSYGTSGRRTDTQYF
TRBJ2-1 | . | TRBV19 | CASSIIVGIHRGRGSYNEQFF
TRBJ1-4 | . | TRBV25-1 | CASGRYNEKLFF
TRBJ1-2 | . | TRBV6-5 | CASSPRRTGDYGYTF
TRBJ2-6 | . | TRBV7-6 | CASSLVRLSGANVLTF
TRBJ2-1 | . | TRBV9 | CASSVEAIQGDEQFF
TRBJ1-2 | . | TRBV4-3 | CASSQPGQNEGYTF
TRBJ2-7 | . | TRBV6-2/TRBV6-3 | CASSRTSGSGYEQYF
TRBJ2-7 | . | TRBV25-1 | CASSSGTGLIGEQYF
TRBJ2-3 | . | TRBV28 | CASSSYRDTQYF
TRBJ1-5 | . | TRBV28 | CASSAVHRNQPQHF
TRBJ1-6 | . | TRBV4-2 | CASSQDRDISNSPLHF
TRBJ2-4 | . | TRBV7-8 | CASTRTQGTIQYF
TRBJ2-2 | . | TRBV5-4 | CASSLESGVTGELFF
TRBJ2-1 | . | TRBV5-1 | CASSLVPGTSGNDEQFF
TRBJ2-2 | . | TRBV6-2/TRBV6-3 | CASSYSQDSSANTGELFF
TRBJ2-7 | . | TRBV19 | CASSELSGVWYEQYF